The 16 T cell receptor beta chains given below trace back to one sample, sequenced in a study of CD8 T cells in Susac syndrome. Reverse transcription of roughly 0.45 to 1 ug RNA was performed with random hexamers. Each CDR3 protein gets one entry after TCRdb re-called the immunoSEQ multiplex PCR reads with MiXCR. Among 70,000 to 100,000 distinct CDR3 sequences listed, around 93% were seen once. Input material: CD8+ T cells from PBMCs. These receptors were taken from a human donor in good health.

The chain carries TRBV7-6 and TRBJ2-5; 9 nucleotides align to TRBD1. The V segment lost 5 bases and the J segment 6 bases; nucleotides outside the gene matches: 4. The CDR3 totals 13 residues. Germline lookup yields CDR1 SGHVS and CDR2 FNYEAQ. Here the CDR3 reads CASSIGQGKTQYF. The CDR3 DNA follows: TGTGCCAGCAGCATCGGACAGGGGAAGACCCAGTACTTC.

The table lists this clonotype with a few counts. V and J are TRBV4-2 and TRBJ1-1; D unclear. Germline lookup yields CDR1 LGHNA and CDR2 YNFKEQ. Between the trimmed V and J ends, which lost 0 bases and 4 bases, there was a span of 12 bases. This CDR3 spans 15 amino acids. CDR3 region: CASSQEEGRGTEAFF. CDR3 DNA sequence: TGTGCCAGCAGCCAAGAGGAGGGCCGGGGCACTGAAGCTTTCTTT.

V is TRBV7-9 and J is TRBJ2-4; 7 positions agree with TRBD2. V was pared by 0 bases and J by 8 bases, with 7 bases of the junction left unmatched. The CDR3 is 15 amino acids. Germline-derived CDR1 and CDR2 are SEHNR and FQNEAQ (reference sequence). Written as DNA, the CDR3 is TGTGCCAGCAGCTTAGCAGTGGGGAGGGGTCACATTCAGTACTTC. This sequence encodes CASSLAVGRGHIQYF.

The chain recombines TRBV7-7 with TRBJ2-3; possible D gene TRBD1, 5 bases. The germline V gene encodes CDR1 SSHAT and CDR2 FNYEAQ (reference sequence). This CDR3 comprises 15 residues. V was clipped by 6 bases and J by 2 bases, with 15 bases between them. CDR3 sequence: CASSPSPGNTDTQYF. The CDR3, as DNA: TGTGCCAGCAGTCCAAGTCCAGGGAACACAGATACGCAGTATTTT.

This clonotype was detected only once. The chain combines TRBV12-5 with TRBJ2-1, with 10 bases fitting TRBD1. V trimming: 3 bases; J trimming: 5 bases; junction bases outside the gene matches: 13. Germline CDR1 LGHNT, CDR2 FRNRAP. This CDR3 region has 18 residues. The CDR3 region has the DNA TGTGCTAGTGGTTTCCTCCTGGCCGGGACAGGGGAAAACAATGAGCAGTTCTTC. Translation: CASGFLLAGTGENNEQFF.

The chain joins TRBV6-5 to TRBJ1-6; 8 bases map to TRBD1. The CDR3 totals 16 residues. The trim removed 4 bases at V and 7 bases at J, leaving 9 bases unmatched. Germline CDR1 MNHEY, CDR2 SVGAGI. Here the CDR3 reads CASSSRPDRENSPLHF. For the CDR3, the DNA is TGTGCCAGCAGTTCCCGCCCGGACAGGGAAAATTCACCCCTCCACTTT.

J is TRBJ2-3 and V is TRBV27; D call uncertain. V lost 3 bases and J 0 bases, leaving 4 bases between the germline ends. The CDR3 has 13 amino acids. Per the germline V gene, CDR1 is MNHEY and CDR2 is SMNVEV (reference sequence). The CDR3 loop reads CASSFGSTDTQYF. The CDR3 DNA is TGTGCCAGCAGTTTTGGAAGCACAGATACGCAGTATTTT.

CDR3 sequence: CASTIGTVGYEQYF. The CDR3 DNA follows: TGTGCCAGCACCATCGGGACCGTCGGCTACGAGCAGTACTTC. This chain joins TRBV2 and TRBJ2-7, with D perhaps given as TRBD1 or TRBD2 (5 bases each). Trimming left V 7 bases short and J 3 bases short, with 16 bases between. Germline lookup yields CDR1 SNHLY and CDR2 FYNNEI. CDR3 length equals 14 residues.

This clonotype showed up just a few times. The CDR3 coding sequence is TGTGCCAGCAGTTTCGGGGGGGTCGGGGAGCTGTTTTTT. Encoded protein: CASSFGGVGELFF. This chain connects TRBV27 to TRBJ2-2; TRBD2 agrees at 8 bases. The CDR3 sequence is 13 residues long. Germline V gives CDR1 MNHEY, CDR2 SMNVEV (reference sequence). The V and J ends lost 3 bases and 7 bases, in that order; junction bases with no gene match: 1.

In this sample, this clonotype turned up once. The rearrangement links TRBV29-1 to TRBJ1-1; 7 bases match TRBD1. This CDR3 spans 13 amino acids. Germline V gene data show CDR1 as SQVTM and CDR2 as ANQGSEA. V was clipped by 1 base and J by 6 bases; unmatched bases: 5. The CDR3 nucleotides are TGCAGCGTTGAAGGTGACAGGGACTCTGAAGCTTTCTTT. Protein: CSVEGDRDSEAFF.

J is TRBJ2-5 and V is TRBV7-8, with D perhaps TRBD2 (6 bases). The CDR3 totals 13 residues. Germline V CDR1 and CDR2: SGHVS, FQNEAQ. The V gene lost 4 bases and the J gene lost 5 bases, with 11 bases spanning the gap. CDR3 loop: CASSWDRGETQYF. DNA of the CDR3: TGTGCCAGCAGCTGGGACCGGGGGGAGACCCAGTACTTC. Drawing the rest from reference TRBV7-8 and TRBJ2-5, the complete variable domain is GAGVSQSPRYKVAKRGQDVALRCDPISGHVSLFWYQQALGQGPEFLTYFQNEAQLDKSGLPSDRFFAERPEGSVSTLKIQRTQQEDSAVYLCASSWDRGETQYFGPGTRLLVL.

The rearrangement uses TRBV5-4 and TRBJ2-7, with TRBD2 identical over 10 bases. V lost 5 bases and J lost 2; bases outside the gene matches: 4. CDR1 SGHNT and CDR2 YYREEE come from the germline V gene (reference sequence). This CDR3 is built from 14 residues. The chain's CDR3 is CASREAGGTYEQYF. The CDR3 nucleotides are TGTGCCAGCAGAGAAGCGGGGGGGACCTACGAGCAGTACTTC. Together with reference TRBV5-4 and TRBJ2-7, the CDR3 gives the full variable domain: ETGVTQSPTHLIKTRGQQVTLRCSSQSGHNTVSWYQQALGQGPQFIFQYYREEENGRGNFPPRFSGLQFPNYSSELNVNALELDDSALYLCASREAGGTYEQYFGPGTRLTVT.

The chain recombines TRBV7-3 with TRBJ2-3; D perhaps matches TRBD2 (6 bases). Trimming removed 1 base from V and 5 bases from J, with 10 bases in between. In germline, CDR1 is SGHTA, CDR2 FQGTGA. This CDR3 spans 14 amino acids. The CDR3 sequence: CASSLIGGGDTQYF. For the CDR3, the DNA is TGTGCCAGCAGCTTAATCGGGGGTGGAGATACGCAGTATTTT.

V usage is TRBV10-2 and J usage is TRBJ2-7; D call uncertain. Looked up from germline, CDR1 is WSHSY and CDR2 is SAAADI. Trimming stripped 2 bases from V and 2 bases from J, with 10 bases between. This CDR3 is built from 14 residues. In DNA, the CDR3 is TGCGCCAGCAGTGAGCCAATGACACCCTACGAGCAGTACTTC. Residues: CASSEPMTPYEQYF.

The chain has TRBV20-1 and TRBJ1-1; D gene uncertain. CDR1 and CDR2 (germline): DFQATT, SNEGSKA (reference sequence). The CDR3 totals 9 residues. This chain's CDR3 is CSTESGAFF. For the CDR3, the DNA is TGCAGCACTGAGTCCGGAGCTTTCTTT.

DNA for the CDR3: TGCAGTGCCGGCATCGATTGGGGCTGGTATGGCTACACCTTC. This gives the protein CSAGIDWGWYGYTF. The V and J genes are TRBV20-1 and TRBJ1-2; possible D gene TRBD1, 5 bases. Germline CDR1 reads DFQATT; CDR2 reads SNEGSKA (reference sequence). Trimming cost V 6 bases and J 5 bases, with 19 bases left between them. The CDR3 is made up of 14 amino acids.